A selection of T cell receptor beta chains follows, all from one sample in a study of cytomegalovirus exposure and HLA in healthy donors. This table comes from immunoSEQ multiplex PCR, and its TCRdb copy is limited to in-frame clones, with some not included. The sample records about 60,000 clones, approximately 80% being singletons. Sequencing was carried out using PBMCs. The receptors come from a female donor in good health and CMV-seronegative. Both conserved end residues are part of each CDR3. A D gene is named only where the DNA matches it firmly. Where a row states a size, it is once, few, many or the class of an expanded clone; other rows omit it.

J	size	D	V	DNA	CDR3
TRBJ2-4	few	.	TRBV21-1	TGTGCCAGCAAATGGGGTTCACTAGTGAGGGTGGGAAACATTCAGTACTTC	CASKWGSLVRVGNIQYF
TRBJ2-7	.	.	TRBV29-1	TGCAGCGTTGGGCTCGGGGGCTACGAGCAGTACTTC	CSVGLGGYEQYF
TRBJ1-2	.	.	TRBV28	TGTGCCAGCAGTTTCCCCACCGACAGGCCGAGCGGCTACACCTTC	CASSFPTDRPSGYTF
TRBJ2-3	.	.	TRBV19	TGTGCCAGTAGTATAGTAAGCCAGGCCACAGATACGCAGTATTTT	CASSIVSQATDTQYF
TRBJ2-5	.	TRBD2	TRBV27	TGTGCCAGCAGTCCGCGGGGGCAAGAGACCCAGTACTTC	CASSPRGQETQYF
TRBJ2-1	.	.	TRBV7-9	TGTGCCAGCAGCTCCTCGTATGAGCAGTTCTTC	CASSSSYEQFF
TRBJ2-5	.	.	TRBV6-5	TGTGCCAGCACTCCCACGATCGGGGTCCAAGAGACCCAGTACTTC	CASTPTIGVQETQYF
TRBJ2-7	few	.	TRBV4-3	TGCGCCAGCAGCCAAGATTGGGGCAGGGTTGCCTACGAGCAGTACTTC	CASSQDWGRVAYEQYF
TRBJ2-5	.	.	TRBV9	TGTGCCAGCAGCCCCGGCGTGGACAGCCAAGAGACCCAGTACTTC	CASSPGVDSQETQYF
TRBJ2-3	.	.	TRBV11-3	TGTGCCAGCAGCCTTAGCGGCCTTTACACAGATACGCAGTATTTT	CASSLSGLYTDTQYF
TRBJ1-4	.	TRBD1	TRBV4-2	TGTGCCAGCAGCCAAGAGGATCGACAGGGAGGTGAAAAACTGTTTTTT	CASSQEDRQGGEKLFF